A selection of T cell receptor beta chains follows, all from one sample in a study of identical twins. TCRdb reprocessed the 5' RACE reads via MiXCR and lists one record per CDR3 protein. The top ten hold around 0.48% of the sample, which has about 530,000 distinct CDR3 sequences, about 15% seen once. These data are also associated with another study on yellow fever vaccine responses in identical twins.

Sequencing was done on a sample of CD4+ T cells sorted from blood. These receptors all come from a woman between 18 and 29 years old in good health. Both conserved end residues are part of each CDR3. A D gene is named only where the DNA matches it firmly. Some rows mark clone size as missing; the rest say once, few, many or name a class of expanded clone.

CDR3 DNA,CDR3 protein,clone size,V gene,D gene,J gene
TGTGCCAGCAGCCAAGATAGGCCGACTAGCGGGAGAACAGATACGCAGTATTTT,CASSQDRPTSGRTDTQYF,NA,TRBV14,TRBD2,TRBJ2-3
TGCGCCAGCATCTCCGGGACAGGGTTTATCGGGGAGCTGTTTTTT,CASISGTGFIGELFF,few,TRBV5-1,TRBD1,TRBJ2-2
TGCAGTGCTACAAAGGGACAGGGATTATATAGCAATCAGCCCCAGCATTTT,CSATKGQGLYSNQPQHF,few,TRBV20-1,TRBD1,TRBJ1-5
TGTGCCAGCAGCCCATTGGGTCTACACGAGCAGTACTTC,CASSPLGLHEQYF,few,TRBV12-3/TRBV12-4,NA,TRBJ2-7
TGTGCCAGCCAAGGGGCCGCAGATAATTCACCCCTCCACTTT,CASQGAADNSPLHF,NA,TRBV6-1,NA,TRBJ1-6
TGTGCCAGCAGTTACGTCCAGAATTCACCCCTCCACTTT,CASSYVQNSPLHF,NA,TRBV6-6,NA,TRBJ1-6
TGTGCCAGCAGGGGGGGGGTAGACTCTAACTACGAGCAGTACTTC,CASRGGVDSNYEQYF,NA,TRBV4-2,TRBD2,TRBJ2-7
TGTGCCACCAGGCTAGCGGGGGCGGTAGATACGCAGTATTTT,CATRLAGAVDTQYF,NA,TRBV15,TRBD2,TRBJ2-3
TGTGCCAGCAGCCTGATGAGGGGTTCCTACAATGAGCAGTTCTTC,CASSLMRGSYNEQFF,few,TRBV13,NA,TRBJ2-1
TGTGCCAGCAGCTTAGAGGTAGCGGGGCACCAAGAGACCCAGTACTTC,CASSLEVAGHQETQYF,medium-sized,TRBV7-9,TRBD2,TRBJ2-5
TGCGCCAGCAGCCACCCACAGGCTGGTAATGAAAAACTGTTTTTT,CASSHPQAGNEKLFF,NA,TRBV4-1,NA,TRBJ1-4
TGTGCCAGCAGTCCTACAGCGGGGTACAATGAGCAGTTCTTC,CASSPTAGYNEQFF,many,TRBV12-3/TRBV12-4,TRBD2,TRBJ2-1
TGCAGTGCTAGAAAGTACGATACAACTAATGAAAAACTGTTTTTT,CSARKYDTTNEKLFF,NA,TRBV20-1,NA,TRBJ1-4
TGTGCCAGCAGCTTAGCAGTCGTGGCGGGGACCAGCACAGATACGCAGTATTTT,CASSLAVVAGTSTDTQYF,NA,TRBV11-1,NA,TRBJ2-3
TGCGCCAGCAGCCAACTGGGGCTGACCAAAAACATTCAGTACTTC,CASSQLGLTKNIQYF,few,TRBV4-1,NA,TRBJ2-4
TGTGCCAGCAGTGTTTCCCGGGAACACGGGGAGCTGTTTTTT,CASSVSREHGELFF,few,TRBV2,NA,TRBJ2-2
TGTGCCAGCGCCCAGGGTGGGACAGGAAACAATGAGCAGTTCTTC,CASAQGGTGNNEQFF,NA,TRBV6-1,TRBD1,TRBJ2-1
TGTGCCAGCAGTTTAAACAGCGAGACCGGGGAGCTGTTTTTT,CASSLNSETGELFF,NA,TRBV12-3/TRBV12-4,NA,TRBJ2-2
TGTGCCAGCCGCGGGGGGCCGGGTGAAAAACTGTTTTTT,CASRGGPGEKLFF,NA,TRBV3-1,NA,TRBJ1-4
TGTGCCATCAGTGATACGGCAGGCTCCTACGAGCAGTACTTC,CAISDTAGSYEQYF,few,TRBV10-3,NA,TRBJ2-7
TGTGCCAGCAGTTTTAGCGGATGGACTAGCGGGAGTAATGAGCAGTTCTTC,CASSFSGWTSGSNEQFF,NA,TRBV28,TRBD2,TRBJ2-1
TGCAGCGTTGAAGACCAGGGAGGTTACGAGCAGTACTTC,CSVEDQGGYEQYF,NA,TRBV29-1,NA,TRBJ2-7
TGCGCCAGCAGCCAGGCTGTCCAAGAGACCCAGTACTTC,CASSQAVQETQYF,NA,TRBV4-1,NA,TRBJ2-5
TGCGCCAGCAGCTTGGGTTCAGCGGATACCACAGATACGCAGTATTTT,CASSLGSADTTDTQYF,few,TRBV5-1,NA,TRBJ2-3
TGTGCCAGCAGGACAACGGAGGCCCCCACAAATGAGCAGTTCTTC,CASRTTEAPTNEQFF,NA,TRBV6-2/TRBV6-3,NA,TRBJ2-1
TGTGCCATCAGTGAGTCGCAGGCGGTTAATGAAAAACTGTTTTTT,CAISESQAVNEKLFF,NA,TRBV10-3,NA,TRBJ1-4
TGTGCCAGCACCCGTTTAGGGCTAGCGGGGCGGAATGAGCAGTTCTTC,CASTRLGLAGRNEQFF,NA,TRBV7-2,TRBD2,TRBJ2-1
TGTGCCAGCAGTACAGGGTATGGCTACACCTTC,CASSTGYGYTF,many,TRBV12-3/TRBV12-4,NA,TRBJ1-2
TGCAGTGCTAGAGGGGGCGGGGAGCAGTACTTC,CSARGGGEQYF,NA,TRBV20-1,NA,TRBJ2-7
TGCGCCAGCAGCCCCGGGGGAGAAAACATCTATGGCTACACCTTC,CASSPGGENIYGYTF,NA,TRBV5-1,NA,TRBJ1-2
TGTGCCAGCAGCAAAGCCGGCGGGGGTAACTATGGCTACACCTTC,CASSKAGGGNYGYTF,NA,TRBV21-1,NA,TRBJ1-2
TGTGCCAGCAGCCAAGGGCAGGTGCATTCACCCCTCCACTTT,CASSQGQVHSPLHF,few,TRBV3-1,NA,TRBJ1-6
TGCAGTGCTAGAGATCGGGGCCCTCGGGGGACAGGGGGATACGAGCAGTACTTC,CSARDRGPRGTGGYEQYF,few,TRBV20-1,TRBD1,TRBJ2-7
TGTGCCAGCAGTCAAGGGTCTAGCGGGAGGACGAACATTCAGTACTTC,CASSQGSSGRTNIQYF,NA,TRBV28,TRBD2,TRBJ2-4
TGTGCCAGCAGAGGACTGGCCTACGAGCAGTACTTC,CASRGLAYEQYF,few,TRBV12-3/TRBV12-4,NA,TRBJ2-7
TGCAGCGTTGATGACAGGGCAAGCACTGAAGCTTTCTTT,CSVDDRASTEAFF,few,TRBV29-1,TRBD1,TRBJ1-1
TGCAGCGTCCGAGGCGGACAGAGCACAGATACGCAGTATTTT,CSVRGGQSTDTQYF,NA,TRBV29-1,NA,TRBJ2-3
TGTGCCAGCAGCTCCAGACAGGGAGCTAATGAAAAACTGTTTTTT,CASSSRQGANEKLFF,NA,TRBV7-6,TRBD1,TRBJ1-4
TGTGCCAGCAGTTCGTACCACACCGGGGGCTACGAGCAGTACTTC,CASSSYHTGGYEQYF,few,TRBV28,NA,TRBJ2-7
TGTGCCGCACTCGGGAAAAGCCGGGACAGGGGAATGAACACTGAAGCTTTCTTT,CAALGKSRDRGMNTEAFF,few,TRBV2,TRBD1,TRBJ1-1
TGCAGTGCTAGAAAATCCACGAACACTGAAGCTTTCTTT,CSARKSTNTEAFF,few,TRBV20-1,NA,TRBJ1-1
TGTGCCACCAGCAGAAAGGGGACGGCGCTTGAGCAGTTCTTC,CATSRKGTALEQFF,few,TRBV15,NA,TRBJ2-1
TGTGCCAGCAGTCTAGGTTGGGCAGAGACCCAGTACTTC,CASSLGWAETQYF,many,TRBV12-3/TRBV12-4,NA,TRBJ2-5
TGCAGTGCTCCCCGGGAAGCGGGCACCTACGAGCAGTACTTC,CSAPREAGTYEQYF,many,TRBV20-1,NA,TRBJ2-7
TGTGCCAGCAGCTTGACCTTGGACAGGGGATTTACCTATGGCTACACCTTC,CASSLTLDRGFTYGYTF,few,TRBV5-6,TRBD1,TRBJ1-2
TGTGCCAGCAGTTTGGCTAGCGGGGGGAGTGAGTTCTTC,CASSLASGGSEFF,few,TRBV12-3/TRBV12-4,TRBD2,TRBJ2-1